The sequence of this T cell receptor (beta chain) was determined in a study of regulatory T cells in long-lasting Graves disease. Whole-study findings and limits: TRBV28 was favored in persistent disease, as were TRBJ1-2 and TRBJ2-5.

Both iRepertoire HTBI primers and Arm-PCR of CDR3 regions were used to build the TCR beta libraries. Per the authors' pipeline: Identification of gene segments yielded over 60 TRBV and more than eleven TRBJ across samples. TCRdb called the multiplex PCR reads again in MiXCR, with one record for every CDR3 protein. In this record, the V and J calls reflect TCRdb's handling and not the investigators' own analysis. The sample yields 420,000 or so distinct CDR3 sequences, roughly 17% seen once. V lost 10 bases and J lost 8; bases outside the gene matches: 9. CDR1 and CDR2 from the germline V gene are SNHLY and FYNNEI. This CDR3 comprises 14 residues. Indicated time point: newly diagnosed GD, antithyroid drugs for less than 3 months. The TCR library was made from RNA extracted from PBMCs. This clonotype was observed many times. The target antigen is unknown. This sample also appeared in a second study, on T cells in Graves' hyperthyroidism and ophthalmopathy. From that report: Every diagnosis used clinical symptoms, serum thyroxine and TRAb, thyroid ultrasound and orbital computed tomography. Before onset, ophthalmopathy was predicted by the model a median about 6.2 months earlier.

Sequencing was performed on peripheral blood mononuclear cells (PBMCs), taken at new diagnosis, from a patient treated with antithyroid drugs. This chain connects TRBV2 to TRBJ2-1, with 12 nucleotides matching TRBD2. The sequence came from a woman in her late teens or twenties with Graves disease. The chain's CDR3 is CATPTSGSLYEQFF. CDR3 coding DNA: TGTGCCACCCCGACTAGCGGGAGTTTGTATGAGCAGTTCTTC.